This T cell receptor (beta chain) was sequenced for a study of T cells after posttransplantation cyclophosphamide. General study findings and limits: TRB overlap between skin or GI tissue T cells and blood was limited. TRB clonality was highly associated with recipient CMV seropositivity and reactivation. Later post-transplant blood repertoires were often dominated by donor CD8+ memory clones.

The protocol was immunoSEQ multiplex PCR, while the TCRdb copy is restricted to in-frame clones and leaves out a portion. The sample lists 20,000 to 25,000 clones; about nine tenths were seen once. Busulfan-fludarabine conditioning, marrow transplant, and cyclophosphamide on days +3 and +4 were administered. About this clone: Its antigen is currently unknown.

This specimen was PBMCs, taken after allogeneic stem cell transplant with posttransplant cyclophosphamide. This TCR was sampled from a female patient in her 30s who received an allogeneic stem cell transplant from an unrelated donor, was CMV-positive, and had no GVHD. These T cells may partly come from the graft donor.

CDR3 protein: CASSFRGLNYGYTF. CDR3 sequence (DNA): TGTGCCAGCAGTTTCAGAGGGCTAAACTATGGCTACACCTTC. This chain connects TRBV27 to TRBJ1-2; D is uncertain. Germline CDR1 is MNHEY and CDR2 is SMNVEV (reference sequence). This CDR3 spans 14 amino acids. The V gene lost 3 bases and the J gene lost 2 bases, with 10 bases spanning the gap.